Presented here are 15 T cell receptor beta chains from one specimen sequenced in a study of CD8+ T cells in alopecia areata. It was cDNA, reverse transcribed from extracted RNA, that served as the sequencing template. TCRdb keeps only in-frame clones here, not all; method: immunoSEQ multiplex PCR. The sample lists 150,000 or so clones; 58% were seen once. Described treatment: oral pan-JAK inhibitor, 5-10 mg twice daily. The sequences come from CD4+ T cells sorted from blood, collected between weeks 55 and 65, from a patient treated with tofacitinib. The receptor source for this set is a human donor with alopecia areata.

This clone appeared a single time. This sequence joins TRBV7-6 and TRBJ2-7, with a tentative D call TRBD2 (5 bases). Deletions cut 1 base from V and 10 bases from J, with 11 bases between. The CDR3 loop spans 12 amino acids. CDR1 is SGHVS, CDR2 FNYEAQ, per germline. The CDR3 region has the DNA TGTGCCAGCAGCTTAGAGCCGGGGAGTCAGTACTTC. This sequence encodes CASSLEPGSQYF.

The genes are TRBV30 and TRBJ1-1, with a possible D match to TRBD1 (6 bases). The CDR3 length is 11 residues. V lost 6 bases and J lost 4, with 9 bases in between. Germline-derived CDR1 and CDR2 are GTSNPN and SVGIG (reference sequence). The CDR3 DNA reads as TGTGCCTGTAAGGGGGGCACTGAAGCTTTCTTT. Translation gives CACKGGTEAFF.

This clone was detected only once. The CDR3 region is CASSRQSGQRTDTQYF. In nucleotides, the CDR3 is TGCGCCAGCAGCCGACAATCAGGACAGCGCACAGATACGCAGTATTTT. This chain joins TRBV4-1 and TRBJ2-3; a possible D gene is TRBD1 (6 bases). V lost 4 bases and J 1 base, leaving 15 bases between the germline ends. In germline, CDR1 is MGHRA, CDR2 YSYEKL. The CDR3 covers 16 residues.

This chain uses TRBV11-3 with TRBJ2-7; TRBD2 matches at 11 bases. This CDR3 is built from 15 residues. Losses at the gene ends were 5 bases for V and 4 bases for J; bases not matched to a gene: 7. CDR1 and CDR2 from the germline V gene are SGHNT and YENEEA. The CDR3 DNA is TGTGCCAGCAGCCAACTAGCGGGGGAACGGTACGAGCAGTACTTC. This translates into CASSQLAGERYEQYF. The whole variable domain, remainder taken from reference TRBV11-3 and TRBJ2-7, is EAGVVQSPRYKIIEKKQPVAFWCNPISGHNTLYWYLQNLGQGPELLIRYENEEAVDDSQLPKDRFSAERLKGVDSTLKIQPAELGDSAVYLCASSQLAGERYEQYFGPGTRLTVT.

The chain has TRBV4-1 and TRBJ2-5; the match to TRBD1 covers 8 bases. CDR1 is MGHRA and CDR2 is YSYEKL in the germline V gene. With V trimmed by 1 base and J by 1 base, 2 bases remained unmatched. The CDR3 length is 15 residues. The CDR3 DNA is TGCGCCAGCAGCCAAGTAGGGACAGGCCAAGAGACCCAGTACTTC. The encoded protein is CASSQVGTGQETQYF.

This clone was observed at least ten times. This chain uses TRBV9 with TRBJ2-2; D remains unclear. The CDR3 runs to 16 residues. Germline CDR1 is SGDLS and CDR2 is YYNGEE. The V gene lost 0 bases and the J gene lost 4 bases, with 13 bases spanning the gap. The CDR3 DNA sequence: TGTGCCAGCAGCGTAGCGGTAGGTCGAAGCACCGGGGAGCTGTTTTTT. Its protein is CASSVAVGRSTGELFF.

CDR3 amino acids: CSVTHGQEKLFF. The CDR3 DNA reads as TGCAGCGTCACTCACGGACAGGAAAAACTGTTTTTT. The chain combines TRBV29-1 with TRBJ1-4; TRBD1 is a possible D gene (6 bases). The germline gives CDR1 SQVTM, CDR2 ANQGSEA. This CDR3 contains 12 residues. V lost 6 bases and J lost 8, with 13 bases in between.

CDR3 in amino acids: CASSGDRALNSPLHF. The DNA of the CDR3 is TGTGCCAGCAGTGGTGACAGGGCCCTTAATTCACCCCTCCACTTT. V and J are TRBV2 and TRBJ1-6; 7 nucleotides line up with TRBD1. Losses at the gene ends were 4 bases for V and 6 bases for J; bases not matched to a gene: 6. The CDR3 spans 15 residues. Germline assignment: CDR1 SNHLY and CDR2 FYNNEI.

The J gene is TRBJ2-3, the V gene TRBV11-2; D is perhaps TRBD1 or TRBD2 (5 bases each). The CDR3 has 16 amino acids. The ends were cut back, 5 bases at V and 1 base at J, with 16 bases in the middle. CDR1 and CDR2 from the germline V gene are SGHAT and FQNNGV. CDR3 sequence reads: CASSPRPRGGTDTQYF. The CDR3 nucleotides are TGTGCCAGCAGCCCCCGACCCCGGGGCGGCACAGATACGCAGTATTTT.

The V gene is TRBV7-9, the J gene TRBJ1-1; no clear D gene. Germline V gene sequence: CDR1 SEHNR, CDR2 FQNEAQ (reference sequence). Deletions cut 3 bases from V and 2 bases from J, with 10 bases between. This CDR3 region has 14 residues. CDR3 sequence (DNA): TGTGCCAGCAGCTTCTCTTCCTCCAACACTGAAGCTTTCTTT. Translated, it gives CASSFSSSNTEAFF.

This sequence joins TRBV2 and TRBJ1-3; D is unresolved. The CDR3 loop spans 14 amino acids. Germline loops: CDR1 SNHLY, CDR2 FYNNEI. The V end was cut by 1 base, the J end by 4 bases, with 8 bases between. In DNA form, the CDR3 reads TGTGCCAGCAGTGAAGGGGTCGGAGGAAACACCATATATTTT. It encodes CASSEGVGGNTIYF. Together with reference TRBV2 and TRBJ1-3, the CDR3 gives the full variable domain: EPEVTQTPSHQVTQMGQEVILRCVPISNHLYFYWYRQILGQKVEFLVSFYNNEISEKSEIFDDQFSVERPDGSNFTLKIRSTKLEDSAMYFCASSEGVGGNTIYFGEGSWLTVV.

This chain connects TRBV18 to TRBJ1-5, with 7 bases lining up with TRBD1. CDR1 and CDR2 (germline): KGHSH, LQKENI. The V and J ends lost 2 bases and 6 bases, in that order; junction bases with no gene match: 7. CDR3 size: 15 residues. In DNA form, the CDR3 reads TGTGCCAGCTCACCAGTCGCGCGGACAGGTCAGCCCCAGCATTTT. Amino acids: CASSPVARTGQPQHF.

The chain employs TRBV5-6 and TRBJ2-5; D may be TRBD1 or TRBD2 (5 bases each). CDR1 and CDR2 from the germline V gene are SGHDT and YYEEEE. V lost 3 bases and J lost 3, with 15 bases in between. The CDR3 has 15 amino acids. The CDR3 spells CASSSGRWSEETQYF. In DNA form, the CDR3 reads TGTGCCAGCAGCTCGGGACGGTGGAGCGAAGAGACCCAGTACTTC.

V usage is TRBV5-1 and J usage is TRBJ2-7; the D gene is possibly TRBD2 (6 bases). The CDR3 is 15 amino acids. Germline values: CDR1 SGHRS, CDR2 YFSETQ. V was trimmed by 6 bases and J by 2 bases, leaving 18 bases between them. The chain's CDR3 is CASTPTVGGPYEQYF. The DNA for the CDR3 is TGCGCCAGCACCCCGACGGTCGGAGGGCCCTACGAGCAGTACTTC.

This clone was counted between two and nine times. The V gene is TRBV6-1, the J gene TRBJ1-4; no clear D gene. The CDR3 runs to 13 residues. V was shortened by 4 bases and J by 7 bases, with 10 bases between the two germline ends. From germline, CDR1 is MNHNS and CDR2 SASEGT. DNA for the CDR3: TGTGCCAGCAGTGTGAGGATCGCTGAAAAACTGTTTTTT. Translated, it gives CASSVRIAEKLFF.